The rows below give T cell receptor beta chains drawn from one sample of a study of cytomegalovirus exposure and HLA in healthy donors. TCRdb's copy holds only in-frame clones and misses some; the assay was immunoSEQ multiplex PCR. This table holds roughly 190,000 clones, approximately 82% found once. The specimen was PBMCs. Receptors originate from a man aged 40-49 years in good health and CMV-seropositive. The CDR3 runs from the conserved cysteine through the conserved F or W. The D gene is left open where the match is weak. Where a row states a size, it is once, few, many or the class of an expanded clone; other rows omit it.

TRBV12-5	TRBD1	-	TRBJ2-3	CASAVDRGPDTQYF	TGTGCTAGTGCCGTGGACAGGGGGCCCGATACGCAGTATTTT
TRBV27	-	-	TRBJ1-1	CASSLSGRGWNTEAFF	TGTGCCAGCAGTTTATCTGGGCGGGGTTGGAACACTGAAGCTTTCTTT
TRBV7-9	-	-	TRBJ1-2	CASSLGGGGGYTF	TGTGCCAGCAGCTTAGGGGGCGGCGGTGGCTACACCTTC
TRBV7-9	-	-	TRBJ1-2	CSSSSSSGTFHDGYTF	TGTTCCAGCAGCTCATCCTCCGGGACATTTCACGATGGCTACACCTTC
TRBV5-6	TRBD1	-	TRBJ2-5	CASSLAGTGIQETQYF	TGTGCCAGCAGCCTCGCCGGGACAGGGATCCAAGAGACCCAGTACTTC
TRBV5-8	-	few	TRBJ1-2	CASSLPGNYGYTF	TGTGCCAGCAGCTTGCCAGGGAACTATGGCTACACCTTC
TRBV5-1	TRBD2	-	TRBJ2-3	CASSLTSGYTDTQYF	TGCGCCAGCAGCCTGACTAGCGGATACACAGATACGCAGTATTTT
TRBV18	TRBD1	-	TRBJ1-1	CASSPQTGANTEAFF	TGTGCCAGCTCCCCTCAGACAGGGGCGAACACTGAAGCTTTCTTT
TRBV15	TRBD2	-	TRBJ2-6	CATSRGGGGPGANVLTF	TGTGCCACCAGCAGAGGGGGGGGAGGACCCGGGGCCAACGTCCTGACTTTC
TRBV5-4	-	-	TRBJ2-5	CASSLNNGQEETQYF	TGTGCCAGCAGCTTGAATAATGGGCAGGAAGAGACCCAGTACTTC
TRBV7-8	TRBD2	-	TRBJ2-7	CASSSRAGGSIEQYF	TGTGCCAGCAGCTCGAGAGCGGGAGGTTCGATCGAGCAGTACTTC
TRBV5-4	-	-	TRBJ2-3	CASSPPSTDTQYF	TGTGCCAGCAGCCCCCCGAGCACAGATACGCAGTATTTT
TRBV7-6	-	once	TRBJ1-3	CASSYELPGAGNTIYF	TGTGCCAGCAGCTACGAGCTCCCAGGGGCAGGAAACACCATATATTTT
TRBV7-6	-	-	TRBJ2-1	CASSRVDGYNEQFF	TGTGCCAGCAGCCGGGTCGACGGATACAATGAGCAGTTCTTC
TRBV7-9	TRBD1	-	TRBJ1-1	CSSSQQGASATEAFF	TGTTCCAGCAGCCAACAGGGGGCGTCGGCCACTGAAGCTTTCTTT
TRBV27	TRBD2	-	TRBJ2-3	CASSAQLAGPLDTQYF	TGTGCCAGCAGTGCCCAACTAGCGGGACCATTAGATACGCAGTATTTT
TRBV7-9	TRBD2	-	TRBJ2-2	CASSLPSGIQTGELFF	TGTGCCAGCAGCTTACCTAGCGGGATCCAAACCGGGGAGCTGTTTTTT
TRBV5-5	-	-	TRBJ1-1	CASSLILNTEAFF	TGTGCCAGCAGCTTAATCTTGAACACTGAAGCTTTCTTT
TRBV19	-	-	TRBJ1-1	CASSAQRTGTYSPEAFF	TGTGCCAGTAGTGCCCAGAGAACCGGGACTTACTCCCCTGAAGCTTTCTTT
TRBV6-5	TRBD1	-	TRBJ2-7	CASSLGQGPSRYEQYF	TGTGCCAGCAGTTTAGGACAGGGTCCCTCCCGCTACGAGCAGTACTTC
TRBV7-2	-	few	TRBJ1-1	CASSLGYGTEAFF	TGTGCCAGCAGCTTAGGCTATGGCACTGAAGCTTTCTTT
TRBV18	-	-	TRBJ1-5	CASSPDRNQPQHF	TGTGCCAGCTCACCCGACAGGAATCAGCCCCAGCATTTT
TRBV10-3	-	-	TRBJ1-5	CAISAVGSNQPQHF	TGTGCCATCAGTGCGGTCGGTAGCAATCAGCCCCAGCATTTT
TRBV4-3	TRBD2	-	TRBJ2-2	CASSQAIAGPNTGELFF	TGCGCCAGCAGCCAGGCGATAGCGGGGCCGAACACCGGGGAGCTGTTTTTT
TRBV6-5	TRBD1	once	TRBJ1-1	CATRSRGANTEAFF	TGTGCCACCCGAAGCAGGGGGGCGAACACTGAAGCTTTCTTT
TRBV5-1	TRBD1	-	TRBJ2-7	CASSWTGAHEQYF	TGCGCCAGCAGCTGGACAGGGGCCCACGAGCAGTACTTC
TRBV7-3	TRBD2	-	TRBJ2-7	CASSPGLAGPYEQYF	TGTGCCAGCAGCCCGGGACTAGCGGGACCCTACGAGCAGTACTTC
TRBV6-5	TRBD1	-	TRBJ2-3	CASSPGGTNTQYF	TGTGCCAGCAGCCCAGGGGGCACGAATACGCAGTATTTT
TRBV5-5	-	-	TRBJ2-7	CASSLVVGGPYEQYF	TGTGCCAGCAGCTTGGTGGTTGGCGGCCCCTACGAGCAGTACTTC
TRBV11-2	TRBD2	-	TRBJ2-3	CASSHSGSHTQYF	TGTGCCAGCAGCCATAGCGGGAGTCATACGCAGTATTTT
TRBV10-1	-	-	TRBJ1-5	CASTIPDPWGGSNQPQHF	TGCGCCAGCACCATACCCGACCCCTGGGGAGGTAGCAATCAGCCCCAGCATTTT
TRBV25-1	-	-	TRBJ1-1	CASSLTGGEAFF	TGTGCCAGCAGTCTGACGGGAGGGGAAGCTTTCTTT
TRBV7-2	-	-	TRBJ2-1	CASSLIGAYNEQFF	TGTGCCAGCAGCTTAATAGGGGCGTACAATGAGCAGTTCTTC
TRBV7-2	-	-	TRBJ1-5	CASSLRSGRDQPQHF	TGTGCCAGCAGCTTAAGGTCAGGGAGGGATCAACCCCAGCATTTT
TRBV30	-	-	TRBJ2-7	CAWKSGWATYEQYF	TGTGCCTGGAAATCAGGGTGGGCCACCTACGAGCAGTACTTC
TRBV7-6	TRBD2	few	TRBJ2-7	CASSLGLRGVYEQYF	TGTGCCAGCAGCTTAGGTCTGCGGGGGGTCTACGAGCAGTACTTC
TRBV2	-	once	TRBJ2-5	CASKAGPLPVETQYF	TGTGCCAGCAAGGCAGGGCCCCTGCCCGTGGAGACCCAGTACTTC
TRBV18	TRBD1	few	TRBJ1-5	CASSWDRRNQPQHF	TGTGCCAGCTCATGGGACAGACGCAATCAGCCCCAGCATTTT
TRBV7-6	TRBD2	-	TRBJ2-1	CASSSVTSGSGSEQFF	TGTGCCAGCAGCTCCGTTACTAGCGGGAGTGGGAGTGAGCAGTTCTTC
TRBV6-6	-	-	TRBJ2-5	CAAVGLETQYF	TGTGCCGCAGTGGGACTAGAGACCCAGTACTTC